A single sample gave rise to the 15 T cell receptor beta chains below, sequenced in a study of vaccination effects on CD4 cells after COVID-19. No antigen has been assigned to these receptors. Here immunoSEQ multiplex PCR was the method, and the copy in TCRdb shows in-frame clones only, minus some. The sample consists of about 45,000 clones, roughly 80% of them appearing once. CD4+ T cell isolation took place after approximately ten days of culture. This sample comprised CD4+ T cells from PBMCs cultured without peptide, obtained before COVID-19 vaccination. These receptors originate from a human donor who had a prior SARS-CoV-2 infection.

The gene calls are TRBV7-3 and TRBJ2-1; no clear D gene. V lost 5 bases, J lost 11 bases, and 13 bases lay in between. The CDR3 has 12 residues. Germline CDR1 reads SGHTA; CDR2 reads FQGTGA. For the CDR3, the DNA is TGTGCCAGCAGCCAAACTGAACTAAAGCAGTTCTTC. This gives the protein CASSQTELKQFF. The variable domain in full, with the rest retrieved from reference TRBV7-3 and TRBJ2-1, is GAGVSQTPSNKVTEKGKYVELRCDPISGHTALYWYRQSLGQGPEFLIYFQGTGAADDSGLPNDRFFAVRPEGSVSTLKIQRTERGDSAVYLCASSQTELKQFFGPGTRLTVL.

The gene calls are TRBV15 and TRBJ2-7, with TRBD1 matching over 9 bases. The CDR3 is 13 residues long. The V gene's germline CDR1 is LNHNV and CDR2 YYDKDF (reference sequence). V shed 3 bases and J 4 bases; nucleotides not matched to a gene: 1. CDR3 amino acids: CATSRDRGYEQYF. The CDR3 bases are TGTGCCACCAGCAGGGACAGGGGATACGAGCAGTACTTC.

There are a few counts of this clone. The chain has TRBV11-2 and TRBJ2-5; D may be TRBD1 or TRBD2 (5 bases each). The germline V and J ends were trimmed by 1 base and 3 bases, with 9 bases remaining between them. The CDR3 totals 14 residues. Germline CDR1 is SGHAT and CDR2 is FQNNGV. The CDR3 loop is CASSLVGTKETQYF. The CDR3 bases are TGTGCCAGCAGCTTAGTCGGGACCAAAGAGACCCAGTACTTC.

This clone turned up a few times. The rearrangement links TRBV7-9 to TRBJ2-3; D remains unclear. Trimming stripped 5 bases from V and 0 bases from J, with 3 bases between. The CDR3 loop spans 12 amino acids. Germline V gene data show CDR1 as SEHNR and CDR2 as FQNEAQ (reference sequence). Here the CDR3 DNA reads TGTGCCAGCAGCCCGAGCACAGATACGCAGTATTTT. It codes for CASSPSTDTQYF.

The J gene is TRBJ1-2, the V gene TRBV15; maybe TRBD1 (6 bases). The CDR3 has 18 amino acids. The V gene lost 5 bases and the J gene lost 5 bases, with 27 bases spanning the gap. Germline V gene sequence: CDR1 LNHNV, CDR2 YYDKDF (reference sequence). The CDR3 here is CATSPPWGGRFRGYGYTF. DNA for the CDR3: TGTGCCACCAGCCCGCCGTGGGGGGGGCGATTTAGGGGATATGGCTACACCTTC. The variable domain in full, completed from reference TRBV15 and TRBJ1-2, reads DAMVIQNPRYQVTQFGKPVTLSCSQTLNHNVMYWYQQKSSQAPKLLFHYYDKDFNNEADTPDNFQSRRPNTSFCFLDIRSPGLGDTAMYLCATSPPWGGRFRGYGYTFGSGTRLTVV.

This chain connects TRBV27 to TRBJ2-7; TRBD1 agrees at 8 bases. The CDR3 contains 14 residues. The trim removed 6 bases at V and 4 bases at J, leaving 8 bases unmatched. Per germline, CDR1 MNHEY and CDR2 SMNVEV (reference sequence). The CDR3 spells CASSRGQGIYEQYF. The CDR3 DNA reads TGTGCCAGCAGCCGAGGACAGGGAATTTACGAGCAGTACTTC.

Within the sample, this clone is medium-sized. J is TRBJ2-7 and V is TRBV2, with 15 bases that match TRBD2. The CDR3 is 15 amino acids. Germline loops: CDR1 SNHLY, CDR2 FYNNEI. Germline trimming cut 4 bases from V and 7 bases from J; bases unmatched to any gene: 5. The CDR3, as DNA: TGTGCCAGCAGTGGTGGACTAGCGGGGGGGCAGGAGCAGTACTTC. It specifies CASSGGLAGGQEQYF.

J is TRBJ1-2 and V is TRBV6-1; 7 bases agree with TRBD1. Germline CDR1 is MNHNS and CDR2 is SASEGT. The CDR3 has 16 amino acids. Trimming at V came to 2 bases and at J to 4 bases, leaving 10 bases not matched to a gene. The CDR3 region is CASSEWGTAPIYGYTF. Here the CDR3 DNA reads TGTGCCAGCAGTGAATGGGGGACAGCTCCGATCTATGGCTACACCTTC.

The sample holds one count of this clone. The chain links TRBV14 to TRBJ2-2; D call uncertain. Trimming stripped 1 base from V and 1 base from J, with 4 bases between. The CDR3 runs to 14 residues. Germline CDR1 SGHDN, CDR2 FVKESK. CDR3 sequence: CASSQGGNTGELFF. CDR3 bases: TGTGCCAGCAGCCAAGGCGGGAACACCGGGGAGCTGTTTTTT.

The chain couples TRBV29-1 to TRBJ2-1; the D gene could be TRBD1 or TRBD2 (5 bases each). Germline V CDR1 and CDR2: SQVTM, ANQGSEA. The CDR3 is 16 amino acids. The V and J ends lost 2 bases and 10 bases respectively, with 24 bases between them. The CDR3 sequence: CSVEFVVRGSFGEQFF. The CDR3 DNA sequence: TGCAGCGTTGAATTCGTGGTGAGGGGATCCTTCGGGGAGCAGTTCTTC.

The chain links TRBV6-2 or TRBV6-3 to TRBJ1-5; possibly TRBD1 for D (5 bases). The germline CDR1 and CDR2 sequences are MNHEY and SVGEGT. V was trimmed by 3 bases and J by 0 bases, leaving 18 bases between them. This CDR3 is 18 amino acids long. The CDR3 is CASSYASEEGLSNQPQHF. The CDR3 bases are TGTGCCAGCAGTTATGCGTCAGAAGAGGGGCTTAGCAATCAGCCCCAGCATTTT.

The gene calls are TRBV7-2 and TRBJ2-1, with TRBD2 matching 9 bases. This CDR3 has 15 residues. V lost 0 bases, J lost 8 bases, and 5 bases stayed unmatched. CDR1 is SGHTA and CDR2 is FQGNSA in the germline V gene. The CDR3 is CASSLASGRGDEQFF. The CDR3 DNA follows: TGTGCCAGCAGCTTAGCTAGCGGGAGAGGCGATGAGCAGTTCTTC.

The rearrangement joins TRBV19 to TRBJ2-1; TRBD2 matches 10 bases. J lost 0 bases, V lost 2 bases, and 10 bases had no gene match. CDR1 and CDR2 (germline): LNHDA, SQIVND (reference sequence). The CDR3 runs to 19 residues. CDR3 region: CASSILRLAGVLSYNEQFF. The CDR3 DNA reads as TGTGCCAGTAGTATATTGAGGCTAGCGGGGGTCCTCTCCTACAATGAGCAGTTCTTC.

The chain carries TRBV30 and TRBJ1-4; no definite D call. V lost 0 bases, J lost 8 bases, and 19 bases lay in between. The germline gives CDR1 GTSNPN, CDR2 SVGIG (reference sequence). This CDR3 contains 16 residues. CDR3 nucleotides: TGTGCCTGGAGTGTTCCCCAGGACGCTCGAAGAGAAAAACTGTTTTTT. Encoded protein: CAWSVPQDARREKLFF.

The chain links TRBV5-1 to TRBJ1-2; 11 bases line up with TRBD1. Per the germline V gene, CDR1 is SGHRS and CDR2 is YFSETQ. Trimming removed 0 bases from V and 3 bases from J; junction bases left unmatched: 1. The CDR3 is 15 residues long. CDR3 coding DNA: TGCGCCAGCAGCTTGGAGGGACAGGGGGACTATGGCTACACCTTC. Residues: CASSLEGQGDYGYTF.